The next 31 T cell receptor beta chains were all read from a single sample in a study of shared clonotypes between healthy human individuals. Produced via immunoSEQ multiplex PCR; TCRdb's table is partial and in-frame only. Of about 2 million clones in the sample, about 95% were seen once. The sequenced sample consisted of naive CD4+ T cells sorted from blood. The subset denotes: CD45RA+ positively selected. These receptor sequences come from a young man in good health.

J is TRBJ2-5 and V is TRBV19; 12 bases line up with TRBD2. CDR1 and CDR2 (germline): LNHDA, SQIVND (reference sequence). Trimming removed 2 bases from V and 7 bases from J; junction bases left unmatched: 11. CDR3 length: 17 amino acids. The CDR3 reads CASSIQATSGGPGTQYF. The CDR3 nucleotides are TGTGCCAGTAGTATACAAGCGACTAGCGGGGGACCGGGGACCCAGTACTTC.

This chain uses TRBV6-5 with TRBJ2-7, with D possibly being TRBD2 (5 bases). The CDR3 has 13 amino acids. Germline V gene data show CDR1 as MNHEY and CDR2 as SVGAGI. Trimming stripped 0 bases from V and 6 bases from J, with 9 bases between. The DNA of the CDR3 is TGTGCCAGCAGTTACTCGAGGGAACGCGAGCAGTACTTC. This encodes CASSYSREREQYF.

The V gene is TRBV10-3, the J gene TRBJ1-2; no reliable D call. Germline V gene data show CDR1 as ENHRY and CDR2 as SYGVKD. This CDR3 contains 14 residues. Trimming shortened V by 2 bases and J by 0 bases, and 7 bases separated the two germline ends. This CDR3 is CAISETETNYGYTF. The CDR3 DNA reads TGTGCCATCAGTGAGACAGAAACTAACTATGGCTACACCTTC.

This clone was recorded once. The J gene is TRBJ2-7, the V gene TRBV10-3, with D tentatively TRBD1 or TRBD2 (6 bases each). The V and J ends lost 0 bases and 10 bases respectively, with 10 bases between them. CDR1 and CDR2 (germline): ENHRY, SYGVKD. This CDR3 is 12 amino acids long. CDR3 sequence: CAISESRGPQYF. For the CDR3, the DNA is TGTGCCATCAGTGAGTCTCGGGGGCCCCAGTACTTC.

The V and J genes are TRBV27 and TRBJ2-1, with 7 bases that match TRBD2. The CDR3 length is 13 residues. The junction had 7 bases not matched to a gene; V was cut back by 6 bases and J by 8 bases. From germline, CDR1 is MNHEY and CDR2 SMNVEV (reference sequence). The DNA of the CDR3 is TGTGCCAGCAGGAGACTAGCCTCTGATGAGCAGTTCTTC. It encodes CASRRLASDEQFF.

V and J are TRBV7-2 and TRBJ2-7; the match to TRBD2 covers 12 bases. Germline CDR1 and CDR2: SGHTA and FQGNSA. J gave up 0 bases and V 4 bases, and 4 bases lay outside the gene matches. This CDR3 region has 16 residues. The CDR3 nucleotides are TGTGCCAGCAGCTCATCTAGCGGGGGGGACTCCTACGAGCAGTACTTC. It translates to CASSSSSGGDSYEQYF.

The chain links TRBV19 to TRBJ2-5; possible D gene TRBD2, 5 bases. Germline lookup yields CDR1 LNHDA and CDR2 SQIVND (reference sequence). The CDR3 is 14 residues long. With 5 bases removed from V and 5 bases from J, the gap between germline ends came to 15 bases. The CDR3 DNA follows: TGTGCCAGTAGTTGGAGAGGCAGAGGGGAGACCCAGTACTTC. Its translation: CASSWRGRGETQYF.

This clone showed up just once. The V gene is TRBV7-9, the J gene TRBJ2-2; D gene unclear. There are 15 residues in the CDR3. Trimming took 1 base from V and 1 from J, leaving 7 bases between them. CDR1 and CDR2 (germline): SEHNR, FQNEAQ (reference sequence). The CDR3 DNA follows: TGTGCCAGCAGCTTAGACCCCTTGAACACCGGGGAGCTGTTTTTT. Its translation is CASSLDPLNTGELFF.

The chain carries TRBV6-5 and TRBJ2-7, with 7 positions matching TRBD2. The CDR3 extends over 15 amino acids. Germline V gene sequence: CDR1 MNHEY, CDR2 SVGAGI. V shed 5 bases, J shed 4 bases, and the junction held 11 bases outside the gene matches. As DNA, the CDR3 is TGTGCCAGCAGTCAGGGACTAAACGAAATGTACGAGCAGTACTTC. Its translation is CASSQGLNEMYEQYF.

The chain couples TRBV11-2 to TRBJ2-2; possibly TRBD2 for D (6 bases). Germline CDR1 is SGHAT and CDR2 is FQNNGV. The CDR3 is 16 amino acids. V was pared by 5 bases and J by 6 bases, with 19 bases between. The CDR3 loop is CASSRGDRFGAGELFF. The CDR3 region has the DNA TGTGCCAGCAGCCGCGGGGATAGGTTCGGGGCCGGGGAGCTGTTTTTT.

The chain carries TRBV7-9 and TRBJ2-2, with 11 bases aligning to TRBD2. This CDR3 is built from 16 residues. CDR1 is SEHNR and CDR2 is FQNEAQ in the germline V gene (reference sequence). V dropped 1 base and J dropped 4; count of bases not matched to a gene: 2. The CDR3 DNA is TGTGCCAGCAGCTTAGATACTAGCGGGGGCACCGGGGAGCTGTTTTTT. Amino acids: CASSLDTSGGTGELFF. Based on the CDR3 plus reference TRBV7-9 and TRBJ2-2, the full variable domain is DTGVSQNPRHKITKRGQNVTFRCDPISEHNRLYWYRQTLGQGPEFLTYFQNEAQLEKSRLLSDRFSAERPKGSFSTLEIQRTEQGDSAMYLCASSLDTSGGTGELFFGEGSRLTVL.

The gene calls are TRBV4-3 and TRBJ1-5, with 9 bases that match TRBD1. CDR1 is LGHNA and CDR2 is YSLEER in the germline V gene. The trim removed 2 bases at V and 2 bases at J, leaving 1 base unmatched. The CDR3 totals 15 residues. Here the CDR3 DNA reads TGCGCCAGCAGCCAAAGACAGGGGGGCAATCAGCCCCAGCATTTT. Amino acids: CASSQRQGGNQPQHF.

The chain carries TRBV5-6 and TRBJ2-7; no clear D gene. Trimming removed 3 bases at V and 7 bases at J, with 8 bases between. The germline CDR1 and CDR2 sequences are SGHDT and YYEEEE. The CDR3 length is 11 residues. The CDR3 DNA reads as TGTGCCAGCAGCTACCAAGGGGAGCAGTACTTC. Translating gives CASSYQGEQYF.

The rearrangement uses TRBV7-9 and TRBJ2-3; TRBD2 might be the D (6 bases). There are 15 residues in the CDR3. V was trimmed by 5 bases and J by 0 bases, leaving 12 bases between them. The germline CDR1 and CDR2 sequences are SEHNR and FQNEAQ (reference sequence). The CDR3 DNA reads TGTGCCAGCAGCCTTCAGCGGGCTAGCACAGATACGCAGTATTTT. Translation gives CASSLQRASTDTQYF.

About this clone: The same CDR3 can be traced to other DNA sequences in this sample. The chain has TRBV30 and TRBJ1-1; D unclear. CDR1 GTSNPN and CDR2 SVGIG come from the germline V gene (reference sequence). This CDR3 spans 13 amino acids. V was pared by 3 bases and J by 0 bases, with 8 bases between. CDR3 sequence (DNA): TGTGCCTGGAGAACGGAGATGAACACTGAAGCTTTCTTT. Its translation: CAWRTEMNTEAFF.

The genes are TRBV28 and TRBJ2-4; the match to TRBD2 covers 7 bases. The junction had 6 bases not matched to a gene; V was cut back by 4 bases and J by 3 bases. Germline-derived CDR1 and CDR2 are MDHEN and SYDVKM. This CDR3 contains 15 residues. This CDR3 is CASSSLAVGKNIQYF. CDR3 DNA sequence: TGTGCCAGCAGTTCCCTAGCGGTCGGCAAAAACATTCAGTACTTC. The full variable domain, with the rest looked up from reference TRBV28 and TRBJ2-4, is DVKVTQSSRYLVKRTGEKVFLECVQDMDHENMFWYRQDPGLGLRLIYFSYDVKMKEKGDIPEGYSVSREKKERFSLILESASTNQTSMYLCASSSLAVGKNIQYFGAGTRLSVL.

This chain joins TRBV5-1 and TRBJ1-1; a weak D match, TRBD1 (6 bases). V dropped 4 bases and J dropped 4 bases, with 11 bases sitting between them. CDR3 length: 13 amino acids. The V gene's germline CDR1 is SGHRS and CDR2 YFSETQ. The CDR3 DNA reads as TGCGCCAGCAGCGCGCCAGGGGTCACTGAAGCTTTCTTT. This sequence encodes CASSAPGVTEAFF.

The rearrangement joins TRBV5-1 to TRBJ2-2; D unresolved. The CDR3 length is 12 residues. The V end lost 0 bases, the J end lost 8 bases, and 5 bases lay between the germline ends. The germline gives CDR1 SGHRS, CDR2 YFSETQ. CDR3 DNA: TGCGCCAGCAGCTTGGAGGCGGGGGAGCTGTTTTTT. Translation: CASSLEAGELFF.

CDR3 loop: CASSSGVQETQYF. The CDR3 DNA follows: TGTGCCAGCTCTTCAGGGGTCCAAGAGACCCAGTACTTC. V gene TRBV18 combines with J gene TRBJ2-5; D is perhaps TRBD1 (6 bases). Trimming pared 6 bases from V and 1 base from J, leaving 9 bases between. CDR3 size: 13 residues. Germline V CDR1 and CDR2: KGHSH, LQKENI.

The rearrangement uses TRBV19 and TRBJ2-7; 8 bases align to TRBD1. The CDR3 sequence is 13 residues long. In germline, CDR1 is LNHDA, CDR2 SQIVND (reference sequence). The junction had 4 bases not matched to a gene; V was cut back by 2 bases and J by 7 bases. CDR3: CASSIIRGREQYF. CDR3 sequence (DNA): TGTGCCAGTAGTATAATCAGGGGGCGGGAGCAGTACTTC.

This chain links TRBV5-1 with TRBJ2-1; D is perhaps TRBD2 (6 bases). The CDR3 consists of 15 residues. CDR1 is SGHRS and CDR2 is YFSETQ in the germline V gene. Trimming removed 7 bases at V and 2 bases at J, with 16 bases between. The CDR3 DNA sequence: TGCGCCAGCGTCCCTGGGGCTAGCGCCTACAATGAGCAGTTCTTC. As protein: CASVPGASAYNEQFF.

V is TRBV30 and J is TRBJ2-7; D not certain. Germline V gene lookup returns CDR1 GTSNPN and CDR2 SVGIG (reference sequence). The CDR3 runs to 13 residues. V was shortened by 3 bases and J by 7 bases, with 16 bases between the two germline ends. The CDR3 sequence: CAWSPRTLGEQYF. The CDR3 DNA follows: TGTGCCTGGAGCCCTCGGACCCTTGGGGAGCAGTACTTC.

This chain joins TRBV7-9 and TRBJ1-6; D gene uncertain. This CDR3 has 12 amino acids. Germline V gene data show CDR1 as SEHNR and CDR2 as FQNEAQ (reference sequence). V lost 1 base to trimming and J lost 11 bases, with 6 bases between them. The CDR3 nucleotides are TGTGCCAGCAGCTTAGTCCTGACACCCCTCCACTTT. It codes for CASSLVLTPLHF.

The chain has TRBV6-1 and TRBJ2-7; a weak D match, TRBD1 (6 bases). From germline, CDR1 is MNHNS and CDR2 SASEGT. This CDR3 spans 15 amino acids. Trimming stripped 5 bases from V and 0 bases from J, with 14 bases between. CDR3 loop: CASSTLMTGSYEQYF. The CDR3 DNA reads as TGTGCCAGCAGTACCCTAATGACAGGCTCCTACGAGCAGTACTTC.

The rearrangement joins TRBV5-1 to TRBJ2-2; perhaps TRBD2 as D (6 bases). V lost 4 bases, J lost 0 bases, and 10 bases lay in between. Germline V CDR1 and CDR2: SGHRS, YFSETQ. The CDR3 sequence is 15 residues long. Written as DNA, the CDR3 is TGCGCCAGCAGCGCGGGATATCCGAACACCGGGGAGCTGTTTTTT. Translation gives CASSAGYPNTGELFF.

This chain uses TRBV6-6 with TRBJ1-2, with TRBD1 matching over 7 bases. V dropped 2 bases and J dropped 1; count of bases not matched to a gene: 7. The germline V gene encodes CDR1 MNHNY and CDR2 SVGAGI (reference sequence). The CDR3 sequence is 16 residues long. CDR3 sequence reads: CASSYEGATYNYGYTF. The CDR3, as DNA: TGTGCCAGCAGTTACGAGGGGGCGACGTATAACTATGGCTACACCTTC.

CDR3 coding DNA: TGTGCCAGCAGCCCCTTTAATTTCGGCAAACCCCTCCACTTT. This codes for CASSPFNFGKPLHF. The J gene is TRBJ1-6, the V gene TRBV6-5; D remains unclear. CDR1 is MNHEY, CDR2 SVGAGI, per germline. The CDR3 has 14 amino acids. Trimming cost V 6 bases and J 12 bases, with 18 bases left between them.

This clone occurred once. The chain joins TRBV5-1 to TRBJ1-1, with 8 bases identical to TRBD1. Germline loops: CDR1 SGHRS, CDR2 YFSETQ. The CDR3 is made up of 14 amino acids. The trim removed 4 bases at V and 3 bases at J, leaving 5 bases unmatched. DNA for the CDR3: TGCGCCAGCAGCGACGGGACAGGTTACACTGAAGCTTTCTTT. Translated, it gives CASSDGTGYTEAFF.

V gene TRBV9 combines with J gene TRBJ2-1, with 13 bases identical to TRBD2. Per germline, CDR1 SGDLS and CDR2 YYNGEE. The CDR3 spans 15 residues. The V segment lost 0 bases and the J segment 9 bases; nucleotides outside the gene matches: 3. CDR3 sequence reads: CASSVVGLAGAEQFF. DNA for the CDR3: TGTGCCAGCAGCGTAGTCGGACTAGCGGGAGCTGAGCAGTTCTTC.

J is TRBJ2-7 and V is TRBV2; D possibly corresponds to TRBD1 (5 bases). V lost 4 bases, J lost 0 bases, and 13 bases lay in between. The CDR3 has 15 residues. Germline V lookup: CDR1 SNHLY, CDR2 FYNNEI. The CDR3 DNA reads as TGTGCCAGCAGTGTAGGGGCGACCGGCTCCTACGAGCAGTACTTC. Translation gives CASSVGATGSYEQYF.

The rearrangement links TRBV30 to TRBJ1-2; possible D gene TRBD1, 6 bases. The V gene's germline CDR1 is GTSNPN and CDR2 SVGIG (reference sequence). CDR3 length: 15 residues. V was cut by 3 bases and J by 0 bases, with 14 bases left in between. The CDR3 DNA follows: TGTGCCTGGAGACATACAGGGCCTGCTAACTATGGCTACACCTTC. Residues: CAWRHTGPANYGYTF.